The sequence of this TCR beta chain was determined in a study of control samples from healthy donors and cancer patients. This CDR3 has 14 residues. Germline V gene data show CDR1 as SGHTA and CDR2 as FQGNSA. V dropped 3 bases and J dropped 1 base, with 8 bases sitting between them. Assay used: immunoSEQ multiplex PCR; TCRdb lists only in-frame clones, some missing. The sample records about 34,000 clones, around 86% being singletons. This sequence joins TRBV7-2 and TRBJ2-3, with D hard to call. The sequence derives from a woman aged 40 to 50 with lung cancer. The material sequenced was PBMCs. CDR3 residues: CASSFMVRTDTQYF. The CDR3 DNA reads TGTGCCAGCAGCTTCATGGTCCGCACAGATACGCAGTATTTT.